The entry below gives a single TCR beta chain sequence along with its context. Its antigen remains unidentified. This sample was included in a study of shared clonotypes between healthy human individuals. Study information: A donor's plate count was three for CD4 naive and three for CD4 memory; CD8 naive had two and CD8 memory one.

Study observations and caveats: Sequencing depth was expected to influence donor clonotype sharing. For naive CD4 cells, around 5.1% of clonotypes were shared across four donors.

Genomic DNA belonging to each subset was distributed in equal measure over several immunoSEQ plates. Profiling relied on immunoSEQ multiplex PCR, and the TCRdb table lists in-frame clones only, not all of them. Here the sample spans over 75,000 clones, approximately 70% being singletons. J lost 2 bases, V lost 2 bases, and 9 bases had no gene match. The CDR3 is made up of 17 amino acids. Germline loops: CDR1 SGHRS, CDR2 YFSETQ. Sequencing used memory CD8+ T cells sorted from blood. Sample subset: CD45RO+ cells pooled with CCR7-negative TemRA cells. The TCR sequence derives from a man aged 25 to 40 in good health. The gene calls are TRBV5-1 and TRBJ2-3; 9 bases match TRBD2. CDR3 sequence reads: CASSLDGTSLTTDTQYF. The CDR3 bases are TGCGCCAGCAGCTTAGACGGGACTAGCTTAACCACAGATACGCAGTATTTT.